A selection of T cell receptor beta chains follows, all from one sample in a study of Tregs in tolerant kidney transplant recipients. Using immunoSEQ multiplex PCR, the repertoire was profiled, and TCRdb retains in-frame clones only, with some absent. The top ten hold roughly 2.5% of the sample, which has around 19,000 clones, roughly four fifths seen once. The sequenced sample was Tregs from blood. Source of these receptors: a human donor in good health. Both conserved end residues are part of each CDR3. D genes are given only for firm matches. Size values are once, few and many counts, or a class for expanded clones, and some rows have none.

CDR3 DNA	CDR3 protein	D gene	V gene	clone size	J gene
TGTGCCAGCAGTTGGGGGGGACAGGTCCAGCCCCAGCATTTT	CASSWGGQVQPQHF	TRBD1	TRBV6-6	.	TRBJ1-5
TGTGCCAGTAGTATATCGACTTTCCAAGAGACCCAGTACTTC	CASSISTFQETQYF	.	TRBV19	.	TRBJ2-5
TGTGCCAGCAGCCTATTTGGGGAAAAACTGTTTTTT	CASSLFGEKLFF	.	TRBV7-2	.	TRBJ1-4
TGTGCCAGCAGCCAGGGACTAGCGGGATTCAATGAGCAGTTCTTC	CASSQGLAGFNEQFF	TRBD2	TRBV13	.	TRBJ2-1
TGTGCCAGCAGCCAACTTATGGGGGGACTAGCGGGGCGCGTCAATGAGCAGTTCTTC	CASSQLMGGLAGRVNEQFF	TRBD2	TRBV14	.	TRBJ2-1
TGTGCCAGAAGCTGGACTATAGGGGGGGAGACCCAGTACTTC	CARSWTIGGETQYF	.	TRBV5-3	.	TRBJ2-5
TGTGCCAGCAGCCAACGGAGGGGACTGACTTCTGGAAACACCATATATTTT	CASSQRRGLTSGNTIYF	.	TRBV4-2	.	TRBJ1-3
TGTGCCAGCACCATCAAATCCCGGGACAGGGCCAGCGAGCAGTACTTC	CASTIKSRDRASEQYF	.	TRBV21-1	.	TRBJ2-7
TGTGCCAGCAGCTTCAGGGCACCCGGGGCCAACGTCCTGACTTTC	CASSFRAPGANVLTF	.	TRBV7-6	once	TRBJ2-6
TGTGCCAGCAGCTTGACTGGTCCGGAGACCCAGTACTTC	CASSLTGPETQYF	.	TRBV5-5	.	TRBJ2-5
TGTGCCAGCAGCTTTACAGGGGAAGGAGGGAACTATGGCTACACCTTC	CASSFTGEGGNYGYTF	TRBD1	TRBV5-5	.	TRBJ1-2
TGCGCCAGCAGCCAAGATTCAGGGGTTGGCGATACGCAGTATTTT	CASSQDSGVGDTQYF	.	TRBV4-1	.	TRBJ2-3
TGCAGCGTTGGTAGCCTATGGGATTCACCCCTCCACTTT	CSVGSLWDSPLHF	.	TRBV29-1	.	TRBJ1-6
TGTGCCAGCACTAGACTAGCGGGGGACAATGAGCAGTTCTTC	CASTRLAGDNEQFF	TRBD2	TRBV27	.	TRBJ2-1
TGTGCCAGCAGCTTAGCCAGGGACTACGAGCAGTACTTC	CASSLARDYEQYF	.	TRBV7-2	.	TRBJ2-7
TGTGCCAGCAGCCCACAGAGCACTAGCAATCAGCCCCAGCATTTT	CASSPQSTSNQPQHF	.	TRBV7-8	.	TRBJ1-5
TGTGCCAGCAGCGTAGATTTCAATCAGCCCCAGCATTTT	CASSVDFNQPQHF	.	TRBV9	few	TRBJ1-5
TGTGCCAGTATGACCCGGAATGGGGGGTTGCCTGAAGCTTTCTTT	CASMTRNGGLPEAFF	.	TRBV19	.	TRBJ1-1
TGTGCCAGCGGGTCCCTTAGTGCAGATACGCAGTATTTT	CASGSLSADTQYF	.	TRBV18	.	TRBJ2-3
TGCGCCAGCAGCTTATCTAGCATCTCATGGGGTGCTGAAAAACTGTTTTTT	CASSLSSISWGAEKLFF	.	TRBV5-1	.	TRBJ1-4
TGCGCCAGCAGCTGGGGACAGGGGGAGGCCGGGGAGCTGTTTTTT	CASSWGQGEAGELFF	TRBD1	TRBV5-1	.	TRBJ2-2
TGTGCCAGCAACTCGCTGGGACAGGTTCATGGCTACACCTTC	CASNSLGQVHGYTF	TRBD1	TRBV6-1	.	TRBJ1-2
TGCAGTGCTCTGGGGAAAGGCTACACCTTC	CSALGKGYTF	.	TRBV20-1	.	TRBJ1-2
TGTGCCAGCAGTTACTTCGTGGGCGGGGGGCCCGGGGAGCTGTTTTTT	CASSYFVGGGPGELFF	TRBD2	TRBV6-5	.	TRBJ2-2
TGTGCTAGTGGAGGCCGGGGGGGAGGCGAGACCCAGTACTTC	CASGGRGGGETQYF	TRBD2	TRBV12-5	.	TRBJ2-5
TGTGCCAGCAGCTTCCGCCAGGATCCCGGGGAGCTGTTTTTT	CASSFRQDPGELFF	.	TRBV7-6	.	TRBJ2-2
TGTGCCAGCAGGGGATCTGGGGGATTTGGGAACACTGAAGCTTTCTTT	CASRGSGGFGNTEAFF	.	TRBV7-9	.	TRBJ1-1
TGTGCCAGCAGCCGGGCTGGGAGGCTTTATGGCTACACCTTC	CASSRAGRLYGYTF	.	TRBV7-9	.	TRBJ1-2
TGCGCCAGCAGCTTTACCGGGACGCCTTATAATTCACCCCTCCACTTT	CASSFTGTPYNSPLHF	.	TRBV5-1	.	TRBJ1-6
TGTGCCAGCAGTGAAGCGGGCCTCCCCTACAATGAGCAGTTCTTC	CASSEAGLPYNEQFF	.	TRBV6-1	few	TRBJ2-1
TGCGCCAGCAGCCAAGGGCTAGATGAGACCCAGTACTTC	CASSQGLDETQYF	.	TRBV4-1	.	TRBJ2-5
TGTGCCAGCTCACCGAGGGCGGGGGGGCCCTTTGAGCAGTTCTTC	CASSPRAGGPFEQFF	TRBD2	TRBV18	.	TRBJ2-1
TGTGCCAGCAGCTTCGCTAGCGGGAGGGCCTTAACCTACAATGAGCAGTTCTTC	CASSFASGRALTYNEQFF	TRBD2	TRBV11-2	.	TRBJ2-1
TGTGCCAGCAGTTTTCTCGGGACAGGAGAAGAGACCCAGTACTTC	CASSFLGTGEETQYF	TRBD1	TRBV28	.	TRBJ2-5
TGTGCCAGCGGCCCCCAGGGAACTTCGGATACGCAGTATTTT	CASGPQGTSDTQYF	.	TRBV7-3	.	TRBJ2-3
TGCGCCAGCAGCCAATCCATGACCTACGAGCAGTACTTC	CASSQSMTYEQYF	.	TRBV4-1	.	TRBJ2-7
TGTGCCAGCAGCCCTTTTAGGGGGAGCGGCCTCTACGAGCAGTACTTC	CASSPFRGSGLYEQYF	.	TRBV7-9	.	TRBJ2-7
TGTGCCAGTAGTGTCGTAGCGGGAGGCTCCTACGAGCAGTACTTC	CASSVVAGGSYEQYF	TRBD2	TRBV19	.	TRBJ2-7
TGCGCCGGCTCGAGCGGGACTCTCACAGATACGCAGTATTTT	CAGSSGTLTDTQYF	TRBD2	TRBV5-1	.	TRBJ2-3
TGTGCCACCAGCAGACTCCAGCTGGACTTCTATGGCTACACCTTC	CATSRLQLDFYGYTF	.	TRBV15	.	TRBJ1-2
TGTGCCAGCTCACCTCCCACATTGGCTGATACGCAGTATTTT	CASSPPTLADTQYF	.	TRBV18	.	TRBJ2-3
TGTGCCAGCAGCTCCACCAAGCGGGGGTTCGGCACAGATACGCAGTATTTT	CASSSTKRGFGTDTQYF	TRBD2	TRBV7-6	.	TRBJ2-3
TGTGCCAGCTCACCCTTCACGACAGCTATGAACACTGAAGCTTTCTTT	CASSPFTTAMNTEAFF	.	TRBV18	.	TRBJ1-1
TGTGCCAGCAGCTTGATTACTAGCGGGGGGGCGGCCCAGTACTTC	CASSLITSGGAAQYF	TRBD2	TRBV7-6	.	TRBJ2-5
TGTGCCAGCAGCTTAGGTAGCCTTACAGCGGGGGACACAGATACGCAGTATTTT	CASSLGSLTAGDTDTQYF	TRBD2	TRBV7-9	.	TRBJ2-3
TGTGCCAGCAGCTTGGGTCAGATAAACATTCAGTACTTC	CASSLGQINIQYF	.	TRBV5-6	.	TRBJ2-4
TGTGCCAGCAGTCCGAGCCGGGACACCCAAGCTTTCTTT	CASSPSRDTQAFF	.	TRBV6-5	.	TRBJ1-1
TGTGCCAGCAGCTTGGCGGGAGGGGATAATTCACCCCTCCACTTT	CASSLAGGDNSPLHF	.	TRBV5-8	.	TRBJ1-6
TGCGCCAGCAGCCAACCGGGACTAGCGGGAACTCAGGAGCAGTTCTTC	CASSQPGLAGTQEQFF	TRBD2	TRBV4-1	.	TRBJ2-1